Below are 31 T cell receptor beta chains sequenced from a single sample in a study of shared clonotypes between healthy human individuals. Sequencing used immunoSEQ multiplex PCR; TCRdb keeps in-frame clones, though not all of them. The top ten clones hold more than 10% of a sample with about 460,000 clones, roughly 80% of them seen once. The sequenced sample consisted of PBMCs. These receptor sequences come from a woman aged 40 to 49 in good health. Some clones in this sample may be carry-over from other donors' samples.

The J gene is TRBJ2-1, the V gene TRBV28, with 14 positions matching TRBD2. CDR3 length: 16 residues. Germline V gene lookup returns CDR1 MDHEN and CDR2 SYDVKM. V lost 5 bases and J lost 6; bases outside the gene matches: 6. CDR3 sequence (DNA): TGTGCCAGCAGTGCAGCTGGGACTAGCGGGAGCAATGAGCAGTTCTTC. This encodes CASSAAGTSGSNEQFF.

J is TRBJ2-5 and V is TRBV4-2; D may be TRBD1 or TRBD2 (5 bases each). V was pared by 6 bases and J by 2 bases, with 13 bases between. CDR3 size: 14 residues. Germline lookup yields CDR1 LGHNA and CDR2 YNFKEQ. The CDR3 sequence: CASSSRDEQETQYF. DNA of the CDR3: TGTGCCAGCAGTAGCCGGGACGAGCAAGAGACCCAGTACTTC.

The chain employs TRBV5-1 and TRBJ2-1; the D is unclear. Trimming removed 4 bases from V and 10 bases from J, with 15 bases in between. The CDR3 sequence is 13 residues long. CDR1 is SGHRS, CDR2 YFSETQ, per germline. CDR3 amino acids: CASSPGLLGEQFF. Here the CDR3 DNA reads TGCGCCAGCAGCCCCGGGCTCCTGGGGGAGCAGTTCTTC.

V and J are TRBV7-9 and TRBJ1-4, with 7 bases lining up with TRBD1. Germline CDR1 reads SEHNR; CDR2 reads FQNEAQ (reference sequence). The junction had 12 bases not matched to a gene; V was cut back by 5 bases and J by 0 bases. The CDR3 extends over 18 amino acids. CDR3 amino acids: CASSEDTGAGATNEKLFF. The CDR3 region has the DNA TGTGCCAGCAGCGAAGATACAGGGGCCGGTGCAACTAATGAAAAACTGTTTTTT.

This clone appeared a few times. CDR3 nucleotide sequence: TGCAGCGTGGTCACGGACAGGGGGTCGGAGACCCAGTACTTC. This gives the protein CSVVTDRGSETQYF. V usage is TRBV29-1 and J usage is TRBJ2-5; TRBD1 matches 10 bases. V lost 6 bases and J lost 5; bases outside the gene matches: 9. The germline gives CDR1 SQVTM, CDR2 ANQGSEA. The CDR3 runs to 14 residues.

The CDR3 spells CAWTGTSSHNEQFF. DNA of the CDR3: TGTGCCTGGACCGGGACTAGCAGCCACAATGAGCAGTTCTTC. The chain is built from TRBV30 and TRBJ2-1, with 9 bases aligning to TRBD2. Germline V gives CDR1 GTSNPN, CDR2 SVGIG (reference sequence). There are 14 residues in the CDR3. V gave up 4 bases and J gave up 5 bases; unmatched junction bases: 6.

The rearrangement joins TRBV4-2 to TRBJ1-2, with D perhaps matching TRBD1 (5 bases). Trimming cost V 0 bases and J 7 bases, with 15 bases left between them. The CDR3 contains 15 residues. CDR1 is LGHNA and CDR2 is YNFKEQ in the germline V gene. CDR3 protein: CASSQEVGGSRGYTF. The CDR3 DNA follows: TGTGCCAGCAGCCAAGAAGTGGGGGGGTCCCGTGGCTACACCTTC.

About this clone: One end of the junction varies from germline; a read error may be responsible. The V call is TRBV10-1, the J call TRBJ2-2, with D possibly being TRBD2 (5 bases). The CDR3 loop spans 14 amino acids. The germline V gene has CDR1 WNHNN and CDR2 SYGVQD (reference sequence). CDR3: CASSESLNTGEPFF. The CDR3 DNA follows: TGCGCCAGCAGTGAGTCGTTAAACACCGGGGAGCCGTTTTTT.

This clone was seen only a few times. V and J are TRBV28 and TRBJ1-3; tentative D call: TRBD1 (6 bases). The CDR3 runs 14 residues. V lost 6 bases and J lost 4, with 13 bases in between. Germline V gene data show CDR1 as MDHEN and CDR2 as SYDVKM. The CDR3 loop reads CASRLGGAGNTIYF. DNA of the CDR3: TGTGCCAGCAGACTGGGGGGCGCAGGAAACACCATATATTTT.

This clone occurred once. The chain joins TRBV5-4 to TRBJ2-7; 9 positions match TRBD2. V was pared by 1 base and J by 2 bases, with 4 bases of the junction left unmatched. The germline gives CDR1 SGHNT, CDR2 YYREEE (reference sequence). This CDR3 spans 15 amino acids. The CDR3, as DNA: TGTGCCAGCAGCTTGAGCGCTAGCGGGACCTACGAGCAGTACTTC. It specifies CASSLSASGTYEQYF.

The V gene is TRBV4-1, the J gene TRBJ2-7; 8 nucleotides agree with TRBD2. The germline V gene has CDR1 MGHRA and CDR2 YSYEKL. This CDR3 contains 18 residues. J was trimmed by 0 bases and V by 0 bases; bases with no gene match: 10. In DNA, the CDR3 is TGCGCCAGCAGCCAAGATGGGGCGCGGGAGGTACTCTCCTACGAGCAGTACTTC. Translation gives CASSQDGAREVLSYEQYF.

The chain has TRBV18 and TRBJ2-6; TRBD1 is a possible D gene (5 bases). The CDR3 spans 17 residues. Germline CDR1 reads KGHSH; CDR2 reads LQKENI. The V gene lost 2 bases and the J gene lost 0 bases, with 11 bases spanning the gap. CDR3 sequence: CASSPGALYSGANVLTF. CDR3 bases: TGTGCCAGCTCACCAGGGGCGCTATACTCTGGGGCCAACGTCCTGACTTTC.

The V and J genes are TRBV6-5 and TRBJ2-7, with TRBD1 as a possible D gene (5 bases). Per germline, CDR1 MNHEY and CDR2 SVGAGI. Trimming removed 2 bases at V and 3 bases at J, with 5 bases between. The CDR3 has 12 amino acids. For the CDR3, the DNA is TGTGCCAGCAGTTACGACAGCTACGAGCAGTACTTC. Its translation: CASSYDSYEQYF.

This clone was observed once. The CDR3 spells CASSLLGTGDFTEAFF. CDR3 bases: TGTGCCAGCAGTTTATTAGGGACAGGGGATTTCACTGAAGCTTTCTTT. This chain connects TRBV28 to TRBJ1-1, with TRBD1 matching 10 bases. This CDR3 is built from 16 residues. V lost 1 base to trimming and J lost 4 bases; unmatched junction nucleotides: 6. Looked up from germline, CDR1 is MDHEN and CDR2 is SYDVKM.

The gene calls are TRBV4-3 and TRBJ2-3, with no clear D. The V end was cut by 2 bases, the J end by 2 bases, with 2 bases between. The CDR3 extends over 12 amino acids. Per the germline V gene, CDR1 is LGHNA and CDR2 is YSLEER. CDR3 coding DNA: TGCGCCAGCAGCCAACACACAGATACGCAGTATTTT. Protein product: CASSQHTDTQYF.

This chain connects TRBV9 to TRBJ2-1, with 9 bases that match TRBD2. The germline CDR1 and CDR2 sequences are SGDLS and YYNGEE. The ends lost 4 bases at V and 7 bases at J; junction bases unmatched: 6. This CDR3 comprises 14 residues. The DNA for the CDR3 is TGTGCCAGCAGCCTCGGGACTAGCAGGAATGAGCAGTTCTTC. The encoded protein is CASSLGTSRNEQFF.

This clone has just one count. V and J are TRBV5-8 and TRBJ2-7, with D perhaps matching TRBD1 (5 bases). The V end lost 4 bases, the J end lost 2 bases, and 16 bases lay between the germline ends. Germline CDR1 and CDR2: SGHTS and YDEGEE. This CDR3 has 15 residues. CDR3 DNA: TGTGCCAGCAGCCACAACGTTGAGACAGCCTACGAGCAGTACTTC. This translates into CASSHNVETAYEQYF.

This chain links TRBV4-1 with TRBJ2-1, with D perhaps given as TRBD1 or TRBD2 (5 bases each). The CDR3 is made up of 14 amino acids. Trimming removed 0 bases at V and 7 bases at J, with 10 bases between. The germline CDR1 and CDR2 sequences are MGHRA and YSYEKL. DNA of the CDR3: TGCGCCAGCAGCCAAGATCGGTGGGGGAATGAGCAGTTCTTC. Translated, it gives CASSQDRWGNEQFF.

The rearrangement uses TRBV7-9 and TRBJ2-7; D tentatively reads TRBD1 or TRBD2 (6 bases each). V was cut by 2 bases and J by 2 bases, with 19 bases left in between. The V gene's germline CDR1 is SEHNR and CDR2 FQNEAQ (reference sequence). The CDR3 contains 17 residues. The CDR3 is CASSLSMRGRGTYEQYF. The CDR3 DNA sequence: TGTGCCAGCAGCTTAAGCATGCGGGGCAGGGGAACCTACGAGCAGTACTTC.

The chain uses TRBV7-2 and TRBJ1-1; maybe TRBD1 (5 bases). Germline CDR1 reads SGHTA; CDR2 reads FQGNSA. CDR3 size: 15 residues. With 0 bases removed from V and 3 bases from J, the gap between germline ends came to 11 bases. The CDR3 sequence is CASSLASGGDTEAFF. The CDR3 bases are TGTGCCAGCAGCTTAGCTAGCGGGGGGGACACTGAAGCTTTCTTT.

The chain combines TRBV19 with TRBJ2-3; 9 bases fit TRBD2. This CDR3 spans 13 amino acids. Looked up from germline, CDR1 is LNHDA and CDR2 is SQIVND (reference sequence). The V gene end was trimmed by 9 bases and the J gene end by 3 bases; junction bases not matched to a gene: 4. CDR3 region: CASTSGWTDTQYF. In DNA, the CDR3 is TGTGCCAGCACTAGCGGGTGGACAGATACGCAGTATTTT.

The CDR3 loop reads CASYATRDTEAFF. DNA of the CDR3: TGTGCCAGCTACGCGACTAGGGACACTGAAGCTTTCTTT. The V gene is TRBV28, the J gene TRBJ1-1; D ambiguous. Germline V gives CDR1 MDHEN, CDR2 SYDVKM. Trimming stripped 8 bases from V and 3 bases from J, with 13 bases between. This CDR3 has 13 amino acids. Filled out from reference TRBV28 and TRBJ1-1, the complete variable domain reads DVKVTQSSRYLVKRTGEKVFLECVQDMDHENMFWYRQDPGLGLRLIYFSYDVKMKEKGDIPEGYSVSREKKERFSLILESASTNQTSMYLCASYATRDTEAFFGQGTRLTVV.

The rearrangement links TRBV28 to TRBJ1-3; D unclear. The germline CDR1 and CDR2 sequences are MDHEN and SYDVKM. The CDR3 spans 14 residues. The ends were cut back, 5 bases at V and 1 base at J, with 9 bases in the middle. The CDR3 reads CASSPSLSGNTIYF. The CDR3 DNA follows: TGTGCCAGCAGTCCTAGCTTGTCTGGAAACACCATATATTTT. The entire variable domain, with the rest obtained from reference TRBV28 and TRBJ1-3, is as follows: DVKVTQSSRYLVKRTGEKVFLECVQDMDHENMFWYRQDPGLGLRLIYFSYDVKMKEKGDIPEGYSVSREKKERFSLILESASTNQTSMYLCASSPSLSGNTIYFGEGSWLTVV.

The chain has TRBV30 and TRBJ2-7; D is possibly TRBD1 (6 bases). Germline-derived CDR1 and CDR2 are GTSNPN and SVGIG (reference sequence). V dropped 7 bases and J dropped 6 bases, with 19 bases sitting between them. The CDR3 consists of 13 residues. In nucleotides, the CDR3 is TGTGCCTCCATACACAGGGCAGGGACCGAGCAGTACTTC. Amino acids: CASIHRAGTEQYF.

V and J are TRBV5-1 and TRBJ1-2; D possibly corresponds to TRBD1 (5 bases). CDR3 length: 14 residues. Trimming left V 2 bases short and J 8 bases short, with 16 bases between. Per the germline V gene, CDR1 is SGHRS and CDR2 is YFSETQ. CDR3 sequence: CASSLVPGSQGYTF. For the CDR3, the DNA is TGCGCCAGCAGCTTAGTTCCAGGGAGTCAAGGCTACACCTTC.

The chain joins TRBV7-9 to TRBJ1-2, with TRBD1 identical over 7 bases. Germline assignment: CDR1 SEHNR and CDR2 FQNEAQ (reference sequence). The trim removed 5 bases at V and 4 bases at J, leaving 19 bases unmatched. The CDR3 spans 18 residues. The CDR3 DNA is TGTGCCAGCAGCCCCTACTTCGGGACAGCCCAAGAACCCTATGGCTACACCTTC. This gives the protein CASSPYFGTAQEPYGYTF.

With respect to this clone: A far bigger clonotype differs at one base, so this is likely a read error. Other nucleotide sequences in the sample specify the same CDR3. The chain recombines TRBV5-4 with TRBJ2-2; a weak D match, TRBD2 (5 bases). The CDR3 runs to 11 residues. CDR1 is SGHNT, CDR2 YYREEE, per germline (reference sequence). The CDR3 DNA reads as TGTGCCAGCAGTCAAACCGGGGAGCTGTTCTTT. This encodes CASSQTGELFF.

The chain links TRBV2 to TRBJ2-6; D possibly corresponds to TRBD2 (6 bases). This CDR3 contains 15 residues. V gave up 6 bases and J gave up 0 bases, with 9 bases separating them. Germline loops: CDR1 SNHLY, CDR2 FYNNEI. CDR3 nucleotide sequence: TGTGCCAGCAGGAACGGGGGCTCTGGGGCCAACGTCCTGACTTTC. This encodes CASRNGGSGANVLTF.

The CDR3 loop reads CAISEGGYNEQFF. As DNA, the CDR3 is TGTGCCATCAGTGAGGGCGGATACAATGAGCAGTTCTTC. J is TRBJ2-1 and V is TRBV10-3, with D hard to call. The V and J ends lost 2 bases and 4 bases respectively, with 6 bases between them. This CDR3 has 13 residues. Germline V gene data show CDR1 as ENHRY and CDR2 as SYGVKD.

The V and J genes are TRBV7-9 and TRBJ1-3; D remains ambiguous. Trimming pared 5 bases from V and 4 bases from J, leaving 9 bases between. CDR1 and CDR2 from the germline V gene are SEHNR and FQNEAQ (reference sequence). The CDR3 is 13 residues long. The CDR3 nucleotides are TGTGCCAGCAGCCCCAGTGGGGGAAACACCATATATTTT. This encodes CASSPSGGNTIYF.

Details on this clone: A much larger clone is a single base away; this may be a read error. Other DNA sequences of this sample code for an identical CDR3. The J gene is TRBJ2-7, the V gene TRBV11-2, with 8 positions matching TRBD2. This CDR3 spans 18 amino acids. The J segment lost 0 bases and the V segment lost 0 bases, leaving 10 bases of the junction unmatched. Germline V gene lookup returns CDR1 SGHAT and CDR2 FQNNGV. The CDR3 region has the DNA TGTGCCAGCAGCTTAGATCAAGGACTAGCAGCTATCTCCTACGAGCAGTACTTC. It yields the protein CASSLDQGLAAISYEQYF.